The present entry profiles one T cell receptor (beta chain) with its context. A much larger clone lies a single base off, so this may be a read error. Combining a sample-barcoded 5' primer with a J-beta primer mix, a second PCR ran for 7 to 11 cycles. TCRdb recomputed calls from the 5' RACE reads with MiXCR, one row per CDR3 protein. There are about 1.6 million distinct CDR3 sequences in the sample; about 32% occur only once, and about 11% lies in the top ten. V lost 8 bases to trimming and J lost 2 bases; unmatched junction nucleotides: 2. The CDR3 has 13 amino acids. The germline gives CDR1 SNHLY, CDR2 FYNNEI. This sample stems from a study of blood T cells in healthy people across ages.

The V call is TRBV2, the J call TRBJ2-1, with 8 nucleotides matching TRBD2. The clonotype was recovered from a woman younger than 45 in good health. Sequenced sample: blood. CDR3 DNA sequence: TGTGCCAGCGGGACTAGGACCTACAATGAGCAGTTCTTC. It codes for CASGTRTYNEQFF.